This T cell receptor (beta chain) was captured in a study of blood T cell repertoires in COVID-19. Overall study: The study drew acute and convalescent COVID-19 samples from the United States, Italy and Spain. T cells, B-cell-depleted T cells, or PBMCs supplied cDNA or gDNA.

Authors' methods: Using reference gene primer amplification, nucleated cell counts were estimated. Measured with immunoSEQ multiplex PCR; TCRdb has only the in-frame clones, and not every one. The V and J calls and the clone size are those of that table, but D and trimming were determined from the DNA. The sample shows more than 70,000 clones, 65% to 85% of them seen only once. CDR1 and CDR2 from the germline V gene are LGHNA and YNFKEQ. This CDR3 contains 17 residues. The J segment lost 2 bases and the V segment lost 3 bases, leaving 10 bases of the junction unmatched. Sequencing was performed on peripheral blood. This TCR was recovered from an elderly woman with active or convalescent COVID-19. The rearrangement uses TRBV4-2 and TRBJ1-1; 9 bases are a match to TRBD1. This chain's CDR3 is CASSHPPSQGANTEAFF. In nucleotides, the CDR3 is TGTGCCAGCAGCCATCCGCCCTCACAGGGGGCAAACACTGAAGCTTTCTTT.